The clone carrying this T cell receptor (beta chain) was counted between two and nine times. Antigen: not known. Researchers amplified the TCR beta CDR3 regions from RNA transcripts. RT-PCR in the first round (using the HTBI primer set) targeted the TCR CDR3. A single record per CDR3 protein comes from TCRdb applying MiXCR to the multiplex PCR reads. In the table there are 600,000 to 900,000 distinct CDR3 sequences, 15% to 20% of which are singletons. Graves' hyperthyroidism without ophthalmopathy progression within 18 months was termed stable. Diagnostic assessment was based on clinical symptoms, serum thyroxine and TRAb, thyroid ultrasound and orbital computed tomography. With 3 bases removed from V and 0 bases from J, the gap between germline ends came to 8 bases. The CDR3 sequence is 13 residues long. The germline V gene encodes CDR1 SQVTM and CDR2 ANQGSEA. The sample is drawn from a study of T cells in Graves' hyperthyroidism and ophthalmopathy. Study-wide findings and caveats: In simple terms, a model built on 13 V-J features told ophthalmopathy apart from stable hyperthyroidism. In the blood, most expanded thyroid clonotypes above 0.001 appeared as well.

This TCR derives from a man aged 18 to 30 with Graves' hyperthyroidism. The specimen was blood. V and J are TRBV29-1 and TRBJ1-1, with D uncertain. The CDR3 reads CSVEGGVNTEAFF. The DNA of the CDR3 is TGCAGCGTTGAGGGTGGGGTGAACACTGAAGCTTTCTTT.